The clone carrying this T cell receptor beta chain was seen at least ten times. Its specificity is unknown. Patients picked for sequencing had shown CD8+CD57+ cell expansion detected by flow cytometry. Each patient carried a diagnosis of severe acquired aplastic anemia. These data originate in a study of CD8+CD57+ T cells in acquired aplastic anemia. At the level of the study: DNA recovered from sorted CD4+ and CD8+ cells had a mean of approximately 3.5 ug. General observations from the study: Patients and controls had CD8+ Simpson's diversity values that were not significantly distinct.

There are 16 residues in the CDR3. Trimming stripped 0 bases from V and 3 bases from J, with 17 bases between. Germline V gene lookup returns CDR1 DFQATT and CDR2 SNEGSKA (reference sequence). It was genomic DNA that served as the template for profiling TCR beta VDJ and CDR3. TCRdb recomputed calls from the reads with MiXCR, one row per CDR3 protein. The sample shows 200,000 to 250,000 distinct CDR3 sequences, more than 45% of them seen only once. This TCR was sampled from a human donor with aplastic anemia. J is TRBJ1-1 and V is TRBV20-1, with D unclear. The sequenced sample consisted of sorted CD4+, CD8+, or CD8+CD57+ T cells (not recorded which) from PBMCs. This CDR3 reads CSARDQDAISDTEAFF. In nucleotides, the CDR3 is TGCAGTGCTAGAGATCAGGACGCAATTTCAGACACTGAAGCTTTCTTT.